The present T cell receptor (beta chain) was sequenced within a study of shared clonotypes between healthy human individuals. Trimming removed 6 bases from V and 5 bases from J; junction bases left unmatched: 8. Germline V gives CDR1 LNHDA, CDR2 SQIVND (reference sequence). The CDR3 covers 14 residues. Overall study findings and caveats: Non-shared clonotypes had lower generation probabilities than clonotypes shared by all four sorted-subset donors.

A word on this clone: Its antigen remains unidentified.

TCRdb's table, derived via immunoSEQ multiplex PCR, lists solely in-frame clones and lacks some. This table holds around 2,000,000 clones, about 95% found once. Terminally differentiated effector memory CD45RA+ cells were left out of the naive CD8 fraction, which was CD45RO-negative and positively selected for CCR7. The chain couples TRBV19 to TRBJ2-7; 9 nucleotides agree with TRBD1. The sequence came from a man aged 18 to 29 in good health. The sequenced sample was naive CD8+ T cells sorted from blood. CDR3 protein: CASRNTGGGNEQYF. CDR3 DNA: TGTGCCAGTAGAAACACAGGGGGCGGGAACGAGCAGTACTTC.